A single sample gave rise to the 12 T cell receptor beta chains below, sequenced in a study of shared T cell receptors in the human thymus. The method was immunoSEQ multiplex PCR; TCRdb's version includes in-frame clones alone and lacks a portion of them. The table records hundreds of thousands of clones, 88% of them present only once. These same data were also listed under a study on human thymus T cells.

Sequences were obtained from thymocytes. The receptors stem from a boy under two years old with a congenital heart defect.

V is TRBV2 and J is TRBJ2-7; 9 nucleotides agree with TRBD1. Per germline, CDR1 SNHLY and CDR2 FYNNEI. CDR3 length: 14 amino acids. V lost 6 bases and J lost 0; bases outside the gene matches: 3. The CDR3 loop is CASRGTGTSYEQYF. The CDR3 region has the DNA TGTGCCAGCAGGGGGACAGGGACCTCCTACGAGCAGTACTTC.

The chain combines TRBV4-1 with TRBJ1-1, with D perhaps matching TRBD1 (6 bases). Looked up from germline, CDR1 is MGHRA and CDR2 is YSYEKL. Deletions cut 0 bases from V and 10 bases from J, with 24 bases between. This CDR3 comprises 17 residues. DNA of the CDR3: TGCGCCAGCAGCCAAGATACTCCTCAGGCGGTAAAGGGGGTAGCTTTCTTT. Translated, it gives CASSQDTPQAVKGVAFF.

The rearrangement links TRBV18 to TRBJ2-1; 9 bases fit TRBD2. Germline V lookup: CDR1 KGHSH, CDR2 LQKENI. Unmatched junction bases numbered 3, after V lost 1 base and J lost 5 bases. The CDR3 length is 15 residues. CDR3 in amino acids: CASSPRRLADNEQFF. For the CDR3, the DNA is TGTGCCAGCTCACCACGGAGACTAGCGGACAATGAGCAGTTCTTC. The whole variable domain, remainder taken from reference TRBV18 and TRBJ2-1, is NAGVMQNPRHLVRRRGQEARLRCSPMKGHSHVYWYRQLPEEGLKFMVYLQKENIIDESGMPKERFSAEFPKEGPSILRIQQVVRGDSAAYFCASSPRRLADNEQFFGPGTRLTVL.

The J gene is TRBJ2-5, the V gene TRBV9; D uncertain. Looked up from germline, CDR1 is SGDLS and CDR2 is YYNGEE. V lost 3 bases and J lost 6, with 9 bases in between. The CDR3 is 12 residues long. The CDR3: CASSGVRKTQYF. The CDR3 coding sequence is TGTGCCAGCAGCGGGGTGAGGAAGACCCAGTACTTC.

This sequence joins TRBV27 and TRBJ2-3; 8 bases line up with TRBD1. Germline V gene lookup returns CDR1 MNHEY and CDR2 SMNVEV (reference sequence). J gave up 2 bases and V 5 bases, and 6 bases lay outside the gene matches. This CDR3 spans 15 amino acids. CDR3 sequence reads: CASSDRDRYTDTQYF. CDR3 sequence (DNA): TGTGCCAGCAGTGACCGGGACAGGTACACAGATACGCAGTATTTT.

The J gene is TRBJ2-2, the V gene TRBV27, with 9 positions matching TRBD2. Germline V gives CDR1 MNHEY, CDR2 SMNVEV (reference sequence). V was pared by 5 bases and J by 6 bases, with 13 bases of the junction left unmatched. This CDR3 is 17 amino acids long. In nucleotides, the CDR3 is TGTGCCAGCAGTGAACAGACTAGCGGAAAGAAAGCCGGGGAGCTGTTTTTT. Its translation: CASSEQTSGKKAGELFF.

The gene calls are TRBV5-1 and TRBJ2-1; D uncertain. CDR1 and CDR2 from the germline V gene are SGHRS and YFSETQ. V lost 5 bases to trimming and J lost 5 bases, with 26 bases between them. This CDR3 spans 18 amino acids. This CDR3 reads CASRADFLSLGGDNEQFF. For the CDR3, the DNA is TGCGCCAGCAGGGCTGACTTCCTTAGCCTGGGTGGAGACAATGAGCAGTTCTTC.

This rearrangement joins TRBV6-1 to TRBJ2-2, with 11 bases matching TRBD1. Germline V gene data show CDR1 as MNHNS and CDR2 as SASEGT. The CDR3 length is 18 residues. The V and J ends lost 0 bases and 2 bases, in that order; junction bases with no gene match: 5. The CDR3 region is CASSEAGGQGVNTGELFF. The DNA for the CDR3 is TGTGCCAGCAGTGAAGCAGGGGGACAGGGGGTAAACACCGGGGAGCTGTTTTTT.

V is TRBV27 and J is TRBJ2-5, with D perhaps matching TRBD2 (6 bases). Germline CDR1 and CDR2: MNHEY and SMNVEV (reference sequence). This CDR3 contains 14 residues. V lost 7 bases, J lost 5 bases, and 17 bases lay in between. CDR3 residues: CASTPRGGVETQYF. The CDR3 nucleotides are TGTGCCAGCACCCCTCGTGGAGGGGTGGAGACCCAGTACTTC.

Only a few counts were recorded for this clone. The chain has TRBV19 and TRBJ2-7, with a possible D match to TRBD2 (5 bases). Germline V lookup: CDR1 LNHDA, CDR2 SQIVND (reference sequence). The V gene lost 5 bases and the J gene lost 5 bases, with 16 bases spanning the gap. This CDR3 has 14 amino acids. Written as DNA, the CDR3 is TGTGCCAGTAGTTTTACTAGTCGATCCGACGAGCAGTACTTC. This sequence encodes CASSFTSRSDEQYF.

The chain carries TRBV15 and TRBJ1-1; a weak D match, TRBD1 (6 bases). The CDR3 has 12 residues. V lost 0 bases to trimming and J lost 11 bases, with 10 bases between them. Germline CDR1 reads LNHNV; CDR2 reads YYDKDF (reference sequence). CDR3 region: CATSRDGGEAFF. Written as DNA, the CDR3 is TGTGCCACCAGCAGAGATGGGGGCGAGGCTTTCTTT.

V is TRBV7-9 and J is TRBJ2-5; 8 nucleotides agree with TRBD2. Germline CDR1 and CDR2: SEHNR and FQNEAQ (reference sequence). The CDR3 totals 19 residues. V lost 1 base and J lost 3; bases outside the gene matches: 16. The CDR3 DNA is TGTGCCAGCAGCTTAGGTCTGACGCTAGCGGGCCTCTCAAAAGAGACCCAGTACTTC. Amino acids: CASSLGLTLAGLSKETQYF.